The 27 T cell receptor beta chains in this list originate from one sample, sequenced in a study of blood T cells in healthy people across ages. For the second PCR, which ran for about 7 to 12 cycles, a sample-barcoded 5' primer and a J-beta primer mix were used. In TCRdb, the 5' RACE reads were re-called with MiXCR into one record per CDR3 protein. The table lists some 640,000 distinct CDR3 sequences, around half of them singletons, with approximately 32% in the top ten. The specimen was blood. These receptors came from a woman in her sixties or seventies in good health.

As regards this clonotype: Just one base apart from a much larger clone, this may be a read error. This rearrangement joins TRBV11-3 to TRBJ2-5, with 11 bases lining up with TRBD1. Unmatched junction bases numbered 10, after V lost 5 bases and J lost 11 bases. This CDR3 region has 14 residues. Germline CDR1 SGHNT, CDR2 YENEEA. CDR3 nucleotide sequence: TGTGCCAGCAGCCCCCGGACAGGGGGCAATGAGCAGTACTTC. It is translated as CASSPRTGGNEQYF. Combining the CDR3 with reference TRBV11-3 and TRBJ2-5 gives the whole variable domain EAGVVQSPRYKIIEKKQPVAFWCNPISGHNTLYWYLQNLGQGPELLIRYENEEAVDDSQLPKDRFSAERLKGVDSTLKIQPAELGDSAVYLCASSPRTGGNEQYFGPGTRLLVL.

The V and J genes are TRBV5-1 and TRBJ1-1, with D perhaps matching TRBD1 (6 bases). The CDR3 totals 14 residues. V was clipped by 0 bases and J by 6 bases, with 12 bases between them. Per germline, CDR1 SGHRS and CDR2 YFSETQ. Here the CDR3 reads CASSLVDGGSEAFF. The CDR3 DNA follows: TGCGCCAGCAGCTTGGTCGACGGGGGCTCTGAAGCTTTCTTT.

This clonotype was observed a handful of times. The chain is built from TRBV29-1 and TRBJ1-1; D is possibly TRBD1 (5 bases). Germline V gives CDR1 SQVTM, CDR2 ANQGSEA. Between the trimmed V and J ends, which lost 4 bases and 1 base, there was a span of 7 bases. The CDR3 sequence is 12 residues long. CDR3 sequence reads: CSVGQQNTEAFF. The CDR3 DNA reads as TGCAGCGTTGGACAGCAGAACACTGAAGCTTTCTTT.

This clonotype was picked up a small number of times. V usage is TRBV29-1 and J usage is TRBJ2-3; 14 positions agree with TRBD2. CDR3 length: 17 residues. Germline trimming cut 6 bases from V and 3 bases from J; bases unmatched to any gene: 11. Germline CDR1 is SQVTM and CDR2 is ANQGSEA. The CDR3 sequence: CSVHGTSGSIPTDTQYF. CDR3 sequence (DNA): TGCAGCGTGCACGGGACTAGCGGGAGCATACCAACAGATACGCAGTATTTT.

The J gene is TRBJ2-3, the V gene TRBV7-8; the D gene could be TRBD1 or TRBD2 (5 bases each). The CDR3 is 14 residues long. Germline V gives CDR1 SGHVS, CDR2 FQNEAQ. The V and J ends lost 5 bases and 4 bases respectively, with 13 bases between them. CDR3 DNA sequence: TGTGCCAGCAGCCAAGGGACGGCCGCAGATACGCAGTATTTT. It yields the protein CASSQGTAADTQYF.

This clonotype was found a few times. The chain links TRBV6-2 or TRBV6-3 to TRBJ2-4; 7 positions agree with TRBD1. With the DNA end fitting TRBJ2-7 better, the J assignment may be wrong. Germline CDR1 and CDR2: MNHEY and SVGEGT. The CDR3 has 14 residues. CDR3 DNA sequence: TGTGCCAGCAACGTACAGGGACAGCTCTACGAGCAGTACTTC. This gives the protein CASNVQGQLYEQYF.

The sample holds a few counts of this clonotype. The chain recombines TRBV24-1 with TRBJ1-1; D may be TRBD1 (5 bases). Trimming left V 9 bases short and J 0 bases short, with 7 bases between. There are 12 residues in the CDR3. From germline, CDR1 is KGHDR and CDR2 SFDVKD. The CDR3: CATQGVNTEAFF. For the CDR3, the DNA is TGTGCCACCCAAGGGGTGAACACTGAAGCTTTCTTT.

The chain employs TRBV5-1 and TRBJ2-1; either TRBD1 or TRBD2 may supply D (5 bases each). Germline V gene sequence: CDR1 SGHRS, CDR2 YFSETQ. This CDR3 is 16 amino acids long. V shed 3 bases and J shed 13 bases, with 26 bases lying between them. The CDR3 DNA reads as TGCGCCAGCAGCTGGGGACGGGCTACCGCTGAAGAGACCCAGTTCTTC. It encodes CASSWGRATAEETQFF. Together with reference TRBV5-1 and TRBJ2-1, the CDR3 gives the full variable domain: KAGVTQTPRYLIKTRGQQVTLSCSPISGHRSVSWYQQTPGQGLQFLFEYFSETQRNKGNFPGRFSGRQFSNSRSEMNVSTLELGDSALYLCASSWGRATAEETQFFGPGTRLTVL.

The V call is TRBV9, the J call TRBJ2-1, with D hard to call. V was clipped by 2 bases and J by 0 bases, with 9 bases between them. Germline V gene lookup returns CDR1 SGDLS and CDR2 YYNGEE. This CDR3 is 15 amino acids long. CDR3 sequence: CASSVEPSSYNEQFF. The CDR3 nucleotides are TGTGCCAGCAGCGTTGAACCCTCCTCCTACAATGAGCAGTTCTTC.

V usage is TRBV3-1 and J usage is TRBJ2-7, with 7 bases fitting TRBD1. V shed 8 bases, J shed 4 bases, and the junction held 14 bases outside the gene matches. CDR3 size: 15 residues. Germline CDR1 and CDR2: LGHDT and YNNKEL (reference sequence). DNA for the CDR3: TGTGCCAGCCCCGAGGCACGGGACAGCGTATACGAGCAGTACTTC. As protein: CASPEARDSVYEQYF.

The gene calls are TRBV6-6 and TRBJ1-5; a weak D match, TRBD1 (5 bases). The CDR3 runs 15 residues. The V gene lost 0 bases and the J gene lost 3 bases, with 9 bases spanning the gap. The V gene's germline CDR1 is MNHNY and CDR2 SVGAGI (reference sequence). CDR3 protein: CASSYSRGDNQPQHF. The CDR3 nucleotides read TGTGCCAGCAGTTACTCGAGAGGGGACAATCAGCCCCAGCATTTT.

This clonotype was observed once. The chain carries TRBV12-3 or TRBV12-4 and TRBJ2-4; D possibly matches TRBD1 or TRBD2 (5 bases each). The V end was cut by 6 bases, the J end by 1 base, with 28 bases between. The CDR3 has 20 amino acids. This chain's CDR3 is CASSQVAPGPRIGAKNIQYF. As DNA, the CDR3 is TGTGCCAGCAGCCAGGTTGCTCCGGGACCCCGGATTGGGGCCAAAAACATTCAGTACTTC.

V and J are TRBV4-3 and TRBJ1-1; D is uncertain. The CDR3 is made up of 15 amino acids. With 1 base removed from V and 1 base from J, the gap between germline ends came to 10 bases. The germline CDR1 and CDR2 sequences are LGHNA and YSLEER. CDR3 amino acids: CASSQARLSNTEAFF. CDR3 nucleotide sequence: TGCGCCAGCAGCCAAGCTAGATTATCGAACACTGAAGCTTTCTTT.

The V gene is TRBV28, the J gene TRBJ2-5, with a weak D call TRBD2 (6 bases). CDR3 length equals 13 residues. The ends were cut back, 11 bases at V and 0 bases at J, with 13 bases in the middle. Germline V CDR1 and CDR2: MDHEN, SYDVKM. CDR3 in amino acids: CAVGRLDQETQYF. CDR3 DNA sequence: TGTGCCGTGGGGAGACTAGACCAAGAGACCCAGTACTTC.

V usage is TRBV19 and J usage is TRBJ2-2; D unresolved. Per the germline V gene, CDR1 is LNHDA and CDR2 is SQIVND (reference sequence). The CDR3 covers 14 residues. Trimming removed 3 bases at V and 0 bases at J, with 5 bases between. Here the CDR3 reads CASSIGSNTGELFF. The CDR3 nucleotides read TGTGCCAGTAGTATTGGGTCGAACACCGGGGAGCTGTTTTTT.

This sequence joins TRBV5-6 and TRBJ2-2; TRBD2 matches 12 bases. CDR1 is SGHDT and CDR2 is YYEEEE in the germline V gene. The CDR3 covers 16 residues. Trimming at V came to 0 bases and at J to 5 bases, leaving 2 bases not matched to a gene. CDR3 bases: TGTGCCAGCAGCTTGGTCGGGACTAGCGGGACCGGGGAGCTGTTTTTT. Translation: CASSLVGTSGTGELFF.

This clonotype has only a few counts. The chain has TRBV5-1 and TRBJ2-7; TRBD2 agrees at 7 bases. CDR1 is SGHRS, CDR2 YFSETQ, per germline. With 4 bases clipped from V and 2 bases from J, the junction kept 6 bases outside the gene matches. CDR3 length: 14 amino acids. DNA for the CDR3: TGCGCCAGCAGCGTCTCGCGGGAGACCTACGAGCAGTACTTC. It encodes CASSVSRETYEQYF.

This clonotype was observed a handful of times. The V gene is TRBV7-3, the J gene TRBJ2-6; 7 bases map to TRBD1. The CDR3 extends over 15 amino acids. J gave up 2 bases and V 6 bases, and 4 bases lay outside the gene matches. Germline V gene data show CDR1 as SGHTA and CDR2 as FQGTGA. The CDR3 sequence: CASSLGQTGANVLTF. The CDR3 bases are TGTGCCAGCAGTTTGGGACAGACTGGGGCCAACGTCCTGACTTTC.

The chain is built from TRBV4-2 and TRBJ1-1; D remains unclear. CDR1 and CDR2 (germline): LGHNA, YNFKEQ. This CDR3 contains 13 residues. V lost 3 bases and J lost 4, with 9 bases in between. In DNA form, the CDR3 reads TGTGCCAGCAGCCAGTCGGACCTCACTGAAGCTTTCTTT. Residues: CASSQSDLTEAFF.

In this sample, this clonotype turned up once. The chain carries TRBV7-3 and TRBJ2-1; TRBD1 matches 9 bases. Germline V lookup: CDR1 SGHTA, CDR2 FQGTGA. The trim removed 4 bases at V and 6 bases at J, leaving 7 bases unmatched. CDR3 length: 15 residues. The CDR3 nucleotides are TGTGCCAGCAGCTCCGGGACAGGGATTGGCAATGAGCAGTTCTTC. Translated, it gives CASSSGTGIGNEQFF. Drawing the rest from reference TRBV7-3 and TRBJ2-1, the complete variable domain is GAGVSQTPSNKVTEKGKYVELRCDPISGHTALYWYRQSLGQGPEFLIYFQGTGAADDSGLPNDRFFAVRPEGSVSTLKIQRTERGDSAVYLCASSSGTGIGNEQFFGPGTRLTVL.

The chain carries TRBV6-5 and TRBJ1-4; D is undetermined. This CDR3 region has 12 residues. V lost 8 bases, J lost 5 bases, and 9 bases lay in between. Germline CDR1 reads MNHEY; CDR2 reads SVGAGI. The CDR3 spells CASQDTNEKLFF. In DNA, the CDR3 is TGTGCCAGCCAAGACACAAATGAAAAACTGTTTTTT.

J is TRBJ2-1 and V is TRBV2, with D possibly being TRBD2 (5 bases). CDR3 size: 16 residues. Germline CDR1 reads SNHLY; CDR2 reads FYNNEI. Deletions cut 6 bases from V and 0 bases from J, with 15 bases between. This CDR3 is CASSPGGSSSYNEQFF. The CDR3 DNA reads TGTGCCAGCAGCCCTGGCGGGTCCAGCTCCTACAATGAGCAGTTCTTC.

CDR3 amino acids: CASSQRGTGNNSPLHF. Written as DNA, the CDR3 is TGCGCCAGCAGCCAGCGCGGGACAGGGAATAATTCACCCCTCCACTTT. V gene TRBV4-3 combines with J gene TRBJ1-6; 9 bases match TRBD1. Germline values: CDR1 LGHNA, CDR2 YSLEER. CDR3 length: 16 amino acids. V dropped 3 bases and J dropped 5; count of bases not matched to a gene: 5.

CDR3 in amino acids: CASSVGTSGSLTDTQYF. The CDR3 DNA reads TGTGCCAGCAGTGTCGGGACTAGCGGGAGCCTCACAGATACGCAGTATTTT. The rearrangement joins TRBV25-1 to TRBJ2-3; 14 bases are a match to TRBD2. The CDR3 length is 17 residues. The germline V gene encodes CDR1 MGHDK and CDR2 SYGVNS. J was trimmed by 2 bases and V by 4 bases; bases with no gene match: 5.

This clonotype turned up a few times. The rearrangement uses TRBV29-1 and TRBJ2-5; 11 bases line up with TRBD2. Trimming at V came to 4 bases and at J to 11 bases, leaving 33 bases not matched to a gene. Germline V lookup: CDR1 SQVTM, CDR2 ANQGSEA. The CDR3 extends over 21 amino acids. CDR3: CSVAKYIPGTSGSRGRNEQYF. The CDR3 coding sequence is TGCAGCGTTGCGAAGTATATCCCTGGGACTAGCGGATCGCGGGGGAGAAATGAGCAGTACTTC.

The V and J genes are TRBV2 and TRBJ2-3; the match to TRBD2 covers 12 bases. Germline lookup yields CDR1 SNHLY and CDR2 FYNNEI. The CDR3 has 16 amino acids. J gave up 4 bases and V 5 bases, and 7 bases lay outside the gene matches. The CDR3 nucleotides are TGTGCCAGCAGTTCCGGACTAGCGGGACGGGCAGATACGCAGTATTTT. This gives the protein CASSSGLAGRADTQYF.

This clonotype was seen a handful of times. The genes are TRBV11-2 and TRBJ2-7, with 8 bases matching TRBD1. Trimming cost V 3 bases and J 2 bases; bases outside gene matches: 9. The germline CDR1 and CDR2 sequences are SGHAT and FQNNGV. This CDR3 comprises 16 residues. In nucleotides, the CDR3 is TGTGCCAGCAGCTTTTCAACCGGGACAGGCGCCTACGAGCAGTACTTC. The encoded protein is CASSFSTGTGAYEQYF.